What follows is one TCR beta chain and its context. The antigen remains unidentified. A heparinised blood draw that averaged around 110 mL was obtained once from each donor. CD45RO/CCR7/CD25/CD127/CD95/CD27 separated CD4+ naive, central memory, regulatory and stem cell-like memory cells by sorting. The trim removed 10 bases at V and 2 bases at J, leaving 6 bases unmatched. The CDR3 loop spans 12 amino acids. In germline, CDR1 is SGHRS, CDR2 YFSETQ. Of the isolated RNA, all was reverse transcribed, and so the sequenced material was expressed TCRB transcripts. Method: immunoSEQ multiplex PCR; TCRdb's copy keeps in-frame clones and lacks some. This sample has 140,000 to 150,000 clones, with nearly 50% found just once. The data derive from a study of beta chain features in type 1 diabetes. The study, taken as a whole, reports: Patients' naive, central memory and Treg TCRB repertoires seemed closer to one another than those of healthy donors. Shortening that was moderate but significant affected the TCRB CDR3s of Type 1 diabetes patients in all four CD4+ subsets.

The clonotype comes from a man in his late teens or twenties in good health. V is TRBV5-1 and J is TRBJ2-7; 7 bases are a match to TRBD1. The sequenced material came from Tregs from blood. The CDR3 is CACNRGPYEQYF. The DNA for the CDR3 is TGCGCCTGCAACAGGGGACCCTACGAGCAGTACTTC.